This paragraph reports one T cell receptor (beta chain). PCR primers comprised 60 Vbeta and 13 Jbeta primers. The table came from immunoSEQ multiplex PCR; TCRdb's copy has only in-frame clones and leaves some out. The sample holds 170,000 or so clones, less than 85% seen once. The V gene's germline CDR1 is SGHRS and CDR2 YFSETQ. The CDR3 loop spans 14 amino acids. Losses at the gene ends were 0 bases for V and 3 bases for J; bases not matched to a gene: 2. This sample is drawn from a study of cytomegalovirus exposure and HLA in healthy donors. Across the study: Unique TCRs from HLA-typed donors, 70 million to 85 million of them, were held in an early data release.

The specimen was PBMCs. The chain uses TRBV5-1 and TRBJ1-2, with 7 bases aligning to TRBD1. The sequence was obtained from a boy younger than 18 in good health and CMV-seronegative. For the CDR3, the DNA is TGCGCCAGCAGCTTGGGACAGGGCTACTATGGCTACACCTTC. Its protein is CASSLGQGYYGYTF.